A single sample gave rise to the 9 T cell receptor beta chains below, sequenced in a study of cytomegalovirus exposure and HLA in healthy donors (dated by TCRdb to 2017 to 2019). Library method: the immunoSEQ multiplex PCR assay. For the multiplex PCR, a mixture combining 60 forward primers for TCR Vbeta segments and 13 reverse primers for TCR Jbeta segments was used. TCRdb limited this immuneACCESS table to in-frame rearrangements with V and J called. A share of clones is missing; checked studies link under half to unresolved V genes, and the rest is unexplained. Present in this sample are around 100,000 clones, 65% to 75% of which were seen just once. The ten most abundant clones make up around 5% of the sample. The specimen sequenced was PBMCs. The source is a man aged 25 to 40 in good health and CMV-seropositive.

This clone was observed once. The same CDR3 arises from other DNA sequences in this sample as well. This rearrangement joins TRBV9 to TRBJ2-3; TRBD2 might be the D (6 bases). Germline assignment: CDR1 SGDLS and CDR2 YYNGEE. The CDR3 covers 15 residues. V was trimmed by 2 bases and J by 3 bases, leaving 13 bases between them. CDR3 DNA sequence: TGTGCCAGCAGCGTGCTGGCGGGGAGAACAGATACGCAGTATTTT. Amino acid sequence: CASSVLAGRTDTQYF. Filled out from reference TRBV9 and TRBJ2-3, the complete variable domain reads DSGVTQTPKHLITATGQRVTLRCSPRSGDLSVYWYQQSLDQGLQFLIQYYNGEERAKGNILERFSAQQFPDLHSELNLSSLELGDSALYFCASSVLAGRTDTQYFGPGTRLTVL.

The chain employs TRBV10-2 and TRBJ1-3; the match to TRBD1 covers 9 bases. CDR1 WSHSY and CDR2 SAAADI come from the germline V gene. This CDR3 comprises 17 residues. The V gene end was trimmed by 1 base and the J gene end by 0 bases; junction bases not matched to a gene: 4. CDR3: CASSEFGQGSSGNTIYF. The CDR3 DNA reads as TGCGCCAGCAGTGAGTTTGGACAGGGGAGCTCTGGAAACACCATATATTTT.

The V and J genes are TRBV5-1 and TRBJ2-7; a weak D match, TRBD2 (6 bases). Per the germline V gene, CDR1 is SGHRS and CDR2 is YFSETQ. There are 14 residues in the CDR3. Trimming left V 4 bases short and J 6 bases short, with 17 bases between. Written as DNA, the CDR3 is TGCGCCAGCAGCGGTGGGACGGCCGGGGGCGAGCAGTACTTC. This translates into CASSGGTAGGEQYF.

For the CDR3, the DNA is TGTGCCAGCAGCTTATCACGGGTCTTGAGGGGGGGAAACACTGAAGCTTTCTTT. Amino acid sequence: CASSLSRVLRGGNTEAFF. This chain joins TRBV5-5 and TRBJ1-1; D is possibly TRBD1 (6 bases). The germline V gene has CDR1 SGHKS and CDR2 YYEKEE (reference sequence). Trimming removed 2 bases at V and 2 bases at J, with 22 bases between. This CDR3 spans 18 amino acids.

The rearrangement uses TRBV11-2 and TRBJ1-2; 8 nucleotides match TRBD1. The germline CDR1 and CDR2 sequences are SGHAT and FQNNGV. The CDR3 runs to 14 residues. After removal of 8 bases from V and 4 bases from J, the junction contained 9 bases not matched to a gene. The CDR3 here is CASASQGAGYGYTF. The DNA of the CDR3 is TGTGCCAGCGCCTCCCAGGGGGCAGGCTATGGCTACACCTTC.

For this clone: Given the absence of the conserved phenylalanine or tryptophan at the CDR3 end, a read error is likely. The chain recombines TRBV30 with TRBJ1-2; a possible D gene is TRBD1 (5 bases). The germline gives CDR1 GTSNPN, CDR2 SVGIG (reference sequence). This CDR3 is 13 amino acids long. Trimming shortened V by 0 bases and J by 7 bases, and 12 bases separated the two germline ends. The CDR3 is CAWSVQRGIGYTL. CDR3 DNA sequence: TGTGCCTGGAGTGTACAAAGGGGAATTGGCTACACCCTC.

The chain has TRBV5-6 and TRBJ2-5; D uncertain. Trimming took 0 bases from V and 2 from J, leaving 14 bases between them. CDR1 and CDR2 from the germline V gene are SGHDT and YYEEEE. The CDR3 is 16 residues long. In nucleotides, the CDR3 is TGTGCCAGCAGCTTGGAGAGGTTTAGATCTCAAGAGACCCAGTACTTC. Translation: CASSLERFRSQETQYF.

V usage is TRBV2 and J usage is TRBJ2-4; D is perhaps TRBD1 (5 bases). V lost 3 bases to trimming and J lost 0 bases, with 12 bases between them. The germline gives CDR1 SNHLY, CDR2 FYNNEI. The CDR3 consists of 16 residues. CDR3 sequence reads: CASSDHRTLAKNIQYF. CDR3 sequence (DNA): TGTGCCAGCAGTGACCACAGGACCTTAGCCAAAAACATTCAGTACTTC.

Here the CDR3 DNA reads TGTGCCAGCAGCCCGGGGGGGCTGGATACGCAGTATTTT. Amino acid sequence: CASSPGGLDTQYF. The chain has TRBV5-6 and TRBJ2-3, with 8 bases matching TRBD2. V was pared by 4 bases and J by 6 bases, with 4 bases of the junction left unmatched. From germline, CDR1 is SGHDT and CDR2 YYEEEE. The CDR3 is 13 amino acids.